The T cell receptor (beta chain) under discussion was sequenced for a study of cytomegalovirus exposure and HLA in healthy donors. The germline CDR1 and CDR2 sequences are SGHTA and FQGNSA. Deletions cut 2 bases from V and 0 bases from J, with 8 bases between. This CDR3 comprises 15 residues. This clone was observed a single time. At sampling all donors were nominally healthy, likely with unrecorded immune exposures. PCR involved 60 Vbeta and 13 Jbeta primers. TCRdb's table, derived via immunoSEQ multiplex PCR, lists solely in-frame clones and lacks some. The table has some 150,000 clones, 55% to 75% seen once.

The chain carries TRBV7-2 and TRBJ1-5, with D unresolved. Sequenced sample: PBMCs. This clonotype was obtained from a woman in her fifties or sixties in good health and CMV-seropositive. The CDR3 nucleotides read TGTGCCAGCAGCTTACAACACGCTAGCAATCAGCCCCAGCATTTT. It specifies CASSLQHASNQPQHF.